A selection of T cell receptor beta chains follows, all from one sample in a study of T cell responses to AZD1222 COVID-19 vaccine. Sequenced by immunoSEQ multiplex PCR; TCRdb stores in-frame clones only, minus some. There are around 52,000 clones in the sample; approximately 84% occur only once, and about a sixth lies in the top ten. The sample here was peripheral blood, taken on day 0 of AZD1222 vaccination. The receptors derive from an adult in good health. Each CDR3 is given with its conserved first and last residue. Each record gives: D gene, clone size, V gene, J gene, CDR3 protein, CDR3 DNA. The D gene is left open where the match is weak. The listing skips clone size in some rows; elsewhere it reads once, few, many or a size class.

>.|.|TRBV5-5|TRBJ2-2
CASSLLPGLFNTGELFF
TGTGCCAGCAGCTTGCTTCCGGGACTCTTTAACACCGGGGAGCTGTTTTTT
>.|.|TRBV3-1/TRBV3-2|TRBJ2-1
CASSPPRGSSYNEQFF
TGTGCCAGCAGCCCCCCACGAGGATCCTCCTACAATGAGCAGTTCTTC
>.|few|TRBV7-9|TRBJ2-7
CASSLPESYEQYF
TGTGCCAGCAGCTTACCCGAAAGCTACGAGCAGTACTTC
>TRBD1|once|TRBV12-3/TRBV12-4|TRBJ1-1
CASRGQGNTEAFF
TGTGCCAGCAGGGGACAGGGGAACACTGAAGCTTTCTTT
>TRBD2|.|TRBV29-1|TRBJ2-7
CSVGGEGSYEQYF
TGCAGCGTTGGGGGGGAGGGCTCCTACGAGCAGTACTTC
>TRBD1|.|TRBV4-1|TRBJ1-6
CASSQRQGDSPLHF
TGCGCCAGCAGCCAAAGACAGGGGGATTCACCCCTCCACTTT
>TRBD2|.|TRBV3-1/TRBV3-2|TRBJ2-1
CASSQEFAAGEVSEQFF
TGTGCCAGCAGCCAAGAATTCGCAGCGGGAGAGGTCAGTGAGCAGTTCTTC
>.|once|TRBV3-1/TRBV3-2|TRBJ2-3
CASGRRGTDTQYF
TGTGCCAGCGGTCGCCGCGGGACAGATACGCAGTATTTT
>TRBD1|.|TRBV7-3|TRBJ1-3
CASSLTGLGAGNTIYF
TGTGCCAGCAGCTTGACAGGGCTAGGGGCTGGAAACACCATATATTTT
>.|.|TRBV15|TRBJ2-5
CATSREGGSGIQETQYF
TGTGCCACCAGCAGAGAAGGTGGTAGCGGAATTCAAGAGACCCAGTACTTC
>.|.|TRBV6-6|TRBJ1-1
CASSYSDGSAFF
TGTGCCAGCAGTTACTCGGACGGGTCAGCTTTCTTT
>.|.|TRBV10-3|TRBJ2-7
CAISEAWGSAAYEQYF
TGTGCCATCAGTGAGGCTTGGGGTTCGGCAGCCTACGAGCAGTACTTC
>.|.|TRBV7-6|TRBJ1-1
CASSPGPGRNTEAFF
TGTGCCAGCAGCCCCGGTCCGGGGAGGAACACTGAAGCTTTCTTT
>.|.|TRBV4-2|TRBJ1-1
CASSRDYKNTEAFF
TGTGCCAGCAGCCGGGATTACAAGAACACTGAAGCTTTCTTT
>TRBD1|.|TRBV4-2|TRBJ2-3
CASSYTGEGSSDTQYF
TGTGCCAGCAGCTACACAGGGGAAGGCAGCTCAGATACGCAGTATTTT
>.|.|TRBV6-4|TRBJ1-5
CASSAGTNQPQHF
TGTGCCAGCAGTGCCGGGACAAATCAGCCCCAGCATTTT
>.|.|TRBV12-3/TRBV12-4|TRBJ1-1
CASSLVKGGAFF
TGTGCCAGCAGTTTAGTTAAAGGGGGAGCTTTCTTT
>TRBD2|.|TRBV9|TRBJ2-5
CASSVLAGETQYF
TGTGCCAGCAGCGTGCTAGCGGGAGAGACCCAGTACTTC
>TRBD1|.|TRBV19|TRBJ2-1
CASSIMDRVLNEQFF
TGTGCCAGTAGTATCATGGACAGGGTTTTAAATGAGCAGTTCTTC
>.|once|TRBV20-1|TRBJ2-7
CSARRQDEQYF
TGCAGTGCCAGGCGACAGGACGAGCAGTACTTC
>TRBD2|.|TRBV12-3/TRBV12-4|TRBJ2-7
CASSLASGRGQYF
TGTGCCAGCAGTTTAGCCTCAGGGAGGGGGCAGTACTTC
>TRBD1|few|TRBV20-1|TRBJ1-6
CSASDRDSPLHF
TGCAGTGCTAGTGACAGGGATTCACCCCTCCACTTT
>.|few|TRBV2|TRBJ1-2
CASRGGTGQSRTF
TGTGCCAGCAGGGGGGGTACGGGGCAATCGAGGACCTTC
>.|.|TRBV11-3|TRBJ2-1
CASSSGGLNNEQFF
TGTGCCAGCAGCTCAGGAGGGCTAAATAATGAGCAGTTCTTC
>TRBD1|.|TRBV6-5|TRBJ2-3
CASSPGQGTDTQYF
TGTGCCAGCAGTCCCGGACAGGGAACAGATACGCAGTATTTT
>.|.|TRBV27|TRBJ2-7
CASSHQGGAGSYEQYF
TGTGCCAGCAGCCACCAGGGGGGAGCGGGCTCCTACGAGCAGTACTTC